This is a list of T cell receptor beta chains from one sample in a study of T cells in Graves' hyperthyroidism and ophthalmopathy. TCRdb fed the multiplex PCR reads into MiXCR, producing one record per CDR3 protein. The sample lists some 570,000 distinct CDR3 sequences; about 15% were seen once. Sequencing used blood. The receptors were gathered from a woman younger than 30 with Graves' ophthalmopathy. Each CDR3 is given with its conserved first and last residue. D genes are given only for firm matches. Expanded clones are given a class, and other clones once, few, many or no size at all.

V gene: TRBV2
clone size: .
J gene: TRBJ1-4
D gene: TRBD1
CDR3 DNA: TGTGCCAACAGGGGTGGGGGCGCAACTAATGAAAAACTGTTTTTT
CDR3 protein: CANRGGGATNEKLFF

V gene: TRBV20-1
clone size: many
J gene: TRBJ2-5
D gene: .
CDR3 DNA: TGCAGTGCTTCCACCGGGGCGGAGGAGACCCAGTACTTC
CDR3 protein: CSASTGAEETQYF

V gene: TRBV11-3
clone size: few
J gene: TRBJ2-1
D gene: TRBD2
CDR3 DNA: TGTGCCAGCAGCTCGACTAGCGGGGGGCCCTACAATGAGCAGTTCTTC
CDR3 protein: CASSSTSGGPYNEQFF

V gene: TRBV7-9
clone size: .
J gene: TRBJ1-3
D gene: TRBD1
CDR3 DNA: TGTGCCAGCAGTCCCTGGACAGGGTTGTCTGGAAACACCATATATTTT
CDR3 protein: CASSPWTGLSGNTIYF

V gene: TRBV20-1
clone size: few
J gene: TRBJ2-4
D gene: .
CDR3 DNA: TGCAGTGCTAGCATCTTAGCCAAAAACATTCAGTACTTC
CDR3 protein: CSASILAKNIQYF

V gene: TRBV3-1
clone size: few
J gene: TRBJ2-7
D gene: .
CDR3 DNA: TGTGCCAGCAGCGAGAGGGGACGGACCTACGAGCAGTACTTC
CDR3 protein: CASSERGRTYEQYF

V gene: TRBV24-1
clone size: .
J gene: TRBJ2-5
D gene: TRBD2
CDR3 DNA: TGTGCCACCAGTGACCTTGAGCGGGGGGGCCGGGAGGAGACCCAGTACTTC
CDR3 protein: CATSDLERGGREETQYF

V gene: TRBV20-1
clone size: .
J gene: TRBJ1-2
D gene: TRBD1
CDR3 DNA: TGCAGTGCTAGGTCGGGACAGGGAACCTATGGCTACACCTTC
CDR3 protein: CSARSGQGTYGYTF

V gene: TRBV3-1
clone size: many
J gene: TRBJ1-2
D gene: .
CDR3 DNA: TGTGCCAGCAGCCCTCACCGAAAGGCCCACTATGGCTACACCTTC
CDR3 protein: CASSPHRKAHYGYTF

V gene: TRBV19
clone size: .
J gene: TRBJ2-1
D gene: .
CDR3 DNA: TGTGCCAGTAGTATACAAGGGGGGGGGATTGAGCAGTTCTTC
CDR3 protein: CASSIQGGGIEQFF

V gene: TRBV30
clone size: many
J gene: TRBJ2-1
D gene: TRBD2
CDR3 DNA: TGTGCCTGGGGCGGACTAGCGGGGGGAGTCTCCTACAATGAGCAGTTCTTC
CDR3 protein: CAWGGLAGGVSYNEQFF

V gene: TRBV6-4
clone size: .
J gene: TRBJ1-6
D gene: TRBD1
CDR3 DNA: TGTGCCAGCAGAGCTGGGACAGGGGTTAATTCACCCCTCCACTTT
CDR3 protein: CASRAGTGVNSPLHF

V gene: TRBV30
clone size: many
J gene: TRBJ2-4
D gene: .
CDR3 DNA: TGTGCCTGGAGGACCCCGGGCAGCACAATTCAGTACTTC
CDR3 protein: CAWRTPGSTIQYF

V gene: TRBV7-2
clone size: few
J gene: TRBJ2-7
D gene: TRBD1
CDR3 DNA: TGTGCCAGCAGCACCCGGGACAGGTCCGTACGCGAGCAGTACTTC
CDR3 protein: CASSTRDRSVREQYF

V gene: TRBV7-8
clone size: many
J gene: TRBJ2-3
D gene: TRBD1
CDR3 DNA: TGTGCCAGCAGCTCACGACTCGGGACAGGTGGTTTGACTAGCACAGATACGCAGTATTTT
CDR3 protein: CASSSRLGTGGLTSTDTQYF

V gene: TRBV5-1
clone size: .
J gene: TRBJ2-3
D gene: TRBD2
CDR3 DNA: TGCGCCAGCAGCACCTCAGCGGGGGGGGGAGATACGCAGTATTTT
CDR3 protein: CASSTSAGGGDTQYF

V gene: TRBV2
clone size: many
J gene: TRBJ2-3
D gene: .
CDR3 DNA: TGTGCCAGCAGGGCATTCACGGGTCTAGATACGCAGTATTTT
CDR3 protein: CASRAFTGLDTQYF

V gene: TRBV28
clone size: .
J gene: TRBJ2-1
D gene: .
CDR3 DNA: TGTGCCACCAACGCCGGGACAAGCACCTACAATGAGCAGTTCTTC
CDR3 protein: CATNAGTSTYNEQFF

V gene: TRBV28
clone size: many
J gene: TRBJ2-7
D gene: TRBD2
CDR3 DNA: TGTGCCAGCAGTGCCCCGCCGGGACCGCAGGTTTTAGCGGGAGCCCCCTACGAGCAGTACTTC
CDR3 protein: CASSAPPGPQVLAGAPYEQYF

V gene: TRBV6-1
clone size: .
J gene: TRBJ2-2
D gene: TRBD2
CDR3 DNA: TGTGCCAGCTCCCTCATGAGCGGGGTCCAGAACTATGGGGAGCTGTTTTTT
CDR3 protein: CASSLMSGVQNYGELFF